This T cell receptor beta chain was profiled in a study of T cells in Graves' hyperthyroidism and ophthalmopathy. The germline gives CDR1 SGHNT, CDR2 YENEEA. V was pared by 5 bases and J by 6 bases, with 3 bases of the junction left unmatched. The CDR3 spans 12 residues. This clonotype came up many times. It was RNA transcripts that yielded the amplified TCR beta CDR3 regions. HTBI primers were the set used in a first-round RT-PCR of the TCR CDR3. TCRdb processed the multiplex PCR reads anew with MiXCR; each CDR3 protein has one entry. The repertoire consists of about 480,000 distinct CDR3 sequences, with 13% to 15% occurring once and the leading ten covering roughly 17%.

The sequenced sample was blood. This TCR derives from a woman between 18 and 30 years old with Graves' hyperthyroidism. The chain has TRBV11-3 and TRBJ1-2; TRBD1 matches at 7 bases. The CDR3 protein is CASSNRGDGYTF. Here the CDR3 DNA reads TGTGCCAGCAGCAACAGGGGAGATGGCTACACCTTC.